This T cell receptor (beta chain) comes out of a study of human T cells and chemical hapten exposure. TCRdb used MiXCR to reprocess the RACE reads, holding one entry per CDR3 protein. The repertoire holds about 71,000 distinct CDR3 sequences, 9.8% seen once, with roughly 3.3% in the top ten. This clonotype was detected ten times or more. The time point denotes: patch test 1, 2 weeks after DPC sensitization. Sample treatment: therapeutic diphenylcyclopropenone sensitization with weekly scalp DPC. Each donor was an alopecia patient between 18 and 70 years of age who qualified for DPC. The CDR3 runs 17 residues. With 1 base clipped from V and 6 bases from J, the junction kept 10 bases outside the gene matches. Looked up from germline, CDR1 is MGHRA and CDR2 is YSYEKL.

This material consisted of whole blood, taken in connection with sensitization to the hapten diphenylcyclopropenone (DPC). The J gene is TRBJ1-1, the V gene TRBV4-1; TRBD1 aligns across 11 bases. The sequence derives from a woman between 40 and 50 years old with alopecia areata. Some clones in this sample may be carry-over from other donors' samples. The CDR3 sequence is CASSQVFGTGGYAEAFF. CDR3 bases: TGCGCCAGCAGCCAAGTCTTCGGGACAGGGGGTTACGCTGAAGCTTTCTTT.